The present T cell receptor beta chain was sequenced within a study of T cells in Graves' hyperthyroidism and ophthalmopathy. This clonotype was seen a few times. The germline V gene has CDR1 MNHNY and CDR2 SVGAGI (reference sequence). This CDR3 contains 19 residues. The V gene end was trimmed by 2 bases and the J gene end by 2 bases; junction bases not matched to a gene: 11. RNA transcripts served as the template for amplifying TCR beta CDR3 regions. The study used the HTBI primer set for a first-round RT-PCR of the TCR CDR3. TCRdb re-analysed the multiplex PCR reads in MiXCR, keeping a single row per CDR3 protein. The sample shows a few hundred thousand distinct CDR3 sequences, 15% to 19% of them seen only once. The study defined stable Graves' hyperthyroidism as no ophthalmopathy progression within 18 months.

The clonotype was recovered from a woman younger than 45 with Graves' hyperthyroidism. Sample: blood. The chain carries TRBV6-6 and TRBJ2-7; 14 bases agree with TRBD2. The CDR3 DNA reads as TGTGCCAGCAGTTACCTAACTCGGGGACTAGCGGGAGCCCCCTACGAGCAGTACTTC. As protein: CASSYLTRGLAGAPYEQYF.